This TCR beta chain was recovered during a study of cytomegalovirus exposure and HLA in healthy donors. Of note for this clone: Its antigen is still unknown.

The CDR3 is 14 residues long. The V end was cut by 6 bases, the J end by 1 base, with 13 bases between. Germline V gene sequence: CDR1 SGHNT, CDR2 YYREEE (reference sequence). Findings and caveats of the study: In a later analysis, TCR beta V- and J-gene trimming was associated with a missense DCLRE1C variant. The authors confirmed in vitro that a few CMV-associated chains were specific for CMV antigens.

It was with 60 Vbeta and 13 Jbeta primers that the PCR ran. The protocol was immunoSEQ multiplex PCR, while the TCRdb copy is restricted to in-frame clones and leaves out a portion. The table lists roughly 140,000 clones, 75% to 90% of them singletons. This TCR was recovered from a middle-aged man in good health and CMV-seronegative. V and J are TRBV5-4 and TRBJ1-1; TRBD1 is a possible D gene (6 bases). What was sequenced was PBMCs. The CDR3 DNA reads TGTGCCAGCACCTACGGACAGACGAACACTGAAGCTTTCTTT. Translated: CASTYGQTNTEAFF.